This T cell receptor (beta chain) was sequenced in a study of cytomegalovirus exposure and HLA in healthy donors. Regarding the study as a whole: The study reported that TCR beta sequences accurately predicted HLA-A and HLA-B alleles in most subjects.

A word on this clone: Its matching antigen is unknown.

CDR3 length: 15 residues. Trimming took 2 bases from V and 4 from J; bases not matched to a gene: 3. CDR1 MNHEY and CDR2 SVGAGI come from the germline V gene. Primers included in the PCR were 60 Vbeta and 13 Jbeta primers. Clones were read by immunoSEQ multiplex PCR, and TCRdb kept only the in-frame ones, dropping some. The profile covers more than 150,000 clones, with about three quarters appearing a single time and less than 1.5% taken by the ten largest. This TCR came from a man aged 18 to 29 in good health and CMV-seronegative. The chain links TRBV6-5 to TRBJ1-3, with 9 bases lining up with TRBD1. Sequencing was performed on PBMCs. Here the CDR3 DNA reads TGTGCCAGCAGTTACGACAGGGGGGTCGGAAACACCATATATTTT. It yields the protein CASSYDRGVGNTIYF.